These T cell receptor beta chains were read from a single sample in a study of identical twins. TCRdb independently ran MiXCR on the 5' RACE reads; one entry per CDR3 protein. The sample consists of about 240,000 distinct CDR3 sequences, roughly a tenth of them appearing once. The sequencing input was memory T cells sorted from blood. Source of these receptors: a man over 45 in good health. CDR3s include the opening cysteine and the closing phenylalanine or tryptophan. Each record gives: CDR3 length, J gene, clone size, D gene, V gene, CDR3 protein, CDR3 DNA. A D gene is named only where the DNA matches it firmly. Clone size is not always given. Where it is, it says once, few, many or a class for expanded clones.

CDR3 length: 16
J gene: TRBJ2-7
clone size: NA
D gene: TRBD1
V gene: TRBV14
CDR3 protein: CASSRSDRGYSYEQYF
CDR3 DNA: TGTGCCAGCAGCCGGAGCGACAGGGGTTATTCCTACGAGCAGTACTTC

CDR3 length: 13
J gene: TRBJ2-3
clone size: NA
D gene: NA
V gene: TRBV20-1
CDR3 protein: CSARGAAGDTQYF
CDR3 DNA: TGCAGTGCCCGGGGGGCCGCTGGAGATACGCAGTATTTT

CDR3 length: 13
J gene: TRBJ1-1
clone size: few
D gene: NA
V gene: TRBV20-1
CDR3 protein: CSAAWVENTEAFF
CDR3 DNA: TGCAGTGCCGCGTGGGTGGAGAACACTGAAGCTTTCTTT

CDR3 length: 14
J gene: TRBJ2-7
clone size: many
D gene: NA
V gene: TRBV19
CDR3 protein: CASSLWDGSYEQYF
CDR3 DNA: TGTGCCAGTAGTTTGTGGGACGGATCCTACGAGCAGTACTTC

CDR3 length: 10
J gene: TRBJ1-4
clone size: few
D gene: NA
V gene: TRBV29-1
CDR3 protein: CSVGDEKLFF
CDR3 DNA: TGCAGCGTCGGTGATGAAAAACTGTTTTTT

CDR3 length: 15
J gene: TRBJ1-3
clone size: NA
D gene: NA
V gene: TRBV13
CDR3 protein: CASSFGGSSGNTIYF
CDR3 DNA: TGTGCCAGCAGCTTCGGGGGAAGCTCTGGAAACACCATATATTTT

CDR3 length: 12
J gene: TRBJ1-1
clone size: few
D gene: NA
V gene: TRBV20-1
CDR3 protein: CSASYTNTEAFF
CDR3 DNA: TGCAGTGCTAGTTATACCAACACTGAAGCTTTCTTT

CDR3 length: 15
J gene: TRBJ2-7
clone size: few
D gene: TRBD2
V gene: TRBV6-5
CDR3 protein: CASSYAGTSGFEQYF
CDR3 DNA: TGTGCCAGCAGTTACGCCGGGACTAGCGGGTTCGAGCAGTACTTC

CDR3 length: 13
J gene: TRBJ2-5
clone size: NA
D gene: TRBD2
V gene: TRBV7-2
CDR3 protein: CASSRTSGGTQYF
CDR3 DNA: TGTGCCAGCAGCCGGACTAGCGGGGGGACCCAGTACTTC

CDR3 length: 19
J gene: TRBJ1-5
clone size: few
D gene: TRBD1
V gene: TRBV10-3
CDR3 protein: CAISELLQGEGHSNQPQHF
CDR3 DNA: TGTGCCATCAGTGAGCTCCTACAGGGGGAGGGTCATAGCAATCAGCCCCAGCATTTT